A selection of T cell receptor beta chains follows, all from one sample in a study of response to subunit inactivated influenza vaccine. TCRdb re-called the RT-PCR reads through MiXCR, storing one row per CDR3 protein. In the table there are approximately 490,000 distinct CDR3 sequences, around 7.7% of which are singletons. The sequencing used PBMCs from blood, collected around 25 months after vaccination. Receptor source: a man between 50 and 70 years old who received an inactivated influenza vaccine. The CDR3 runs from the conserved cysteine through the conserved F or W. The order of the fields is J gene, D gene, clone size, V gene, CDR3 DNA, CDR3 protein. D genes are given only for firm matches. Not all rows give a size; the values are once, few, many and, for expanded clones, a class.

TRBJ2-7,-,-,TRBV15,TGTGCCACCAGCCGATGGGGAGACCAGTCCTACGAGCAGTACTTC,CATSRWGDQSYEQYF
TRBJ2-5,-,-,TRBV11-2,TGTGCCAGCAGCTTTACTACCGGGTATTTCGCTCAAGAGACCCAGTACTTC,CASSFTTGYFAQETQYF
TRBJ2-3,TRBD1,-,TRBV11-1,TGTGCCAGCAGCTTGACAGGGATCGGCACAGATACGCAGTATTTT,CASSLTGIGTDTQYF
TRBJ2-3,TRBD2,many,TRBV12-3/TRBV12-4,TGTGCCAGCAGTTTACTACGGGGGGCGCAGTATTTT,CASSLLRGAQYF
TRBJ2-5,-,-,TRBV2,TGTGCCAGCAGTGCTGCGGCGTCTTGGGAGACCCAGTACTTC,CASSAAASWETQYF
TRBJ2-7,-,few,TRBV7-2,TGTGCCAGCAGCTCGCGGACGGCATCCTACGAGCAGTACTTC,CASSSRTASYEQYF
TRBJ1-2,-,many,TRBV18,TGTGCCAGCTCACCACGTTCGGGCAGAACAGAAGGCTACACCTTC,CASSPRSGRTEGYTF
TRBJ2-2,TRBD1,many,TRBV12-3/TRBV12-4,TGTGCCACCATGGACAGGGTGGGCACCGGGGAGCTGTTTTTT,CATMDRVGTGELFF
TRBJ2-3,TRBD1,many,TRBV5-1,TGCGCCAGCAGCTTGGGACAGGGGTTGACAGATACGCAGTATTTT,CASSLGQGLTDTQYF
TRBJ2-1,-,-,TRBV3-1,TGTGCCAGCGCTCGGGGGTCGAATGAGCAGTTCTTC,CASARGSNEQFF